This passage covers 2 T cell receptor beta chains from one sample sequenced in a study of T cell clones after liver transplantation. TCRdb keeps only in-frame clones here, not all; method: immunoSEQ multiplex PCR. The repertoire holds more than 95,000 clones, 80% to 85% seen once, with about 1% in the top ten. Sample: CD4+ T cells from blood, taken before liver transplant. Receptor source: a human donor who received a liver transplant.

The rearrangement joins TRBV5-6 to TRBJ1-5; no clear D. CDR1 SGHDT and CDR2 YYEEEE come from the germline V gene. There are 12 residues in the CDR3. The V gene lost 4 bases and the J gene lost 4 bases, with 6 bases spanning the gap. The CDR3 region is CASSLLNQPQHF. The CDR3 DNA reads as TGTGCCAGCAGCCTATTGAATCAGCCCCAGCATTTT.

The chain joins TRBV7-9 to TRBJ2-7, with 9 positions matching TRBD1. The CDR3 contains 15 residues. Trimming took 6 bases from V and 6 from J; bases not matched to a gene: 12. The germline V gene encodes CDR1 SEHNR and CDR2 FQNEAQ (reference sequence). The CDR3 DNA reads TGTGCCAGCAGTCCAACGGGACAGGGTACTAGCGAGCAGTACTTC. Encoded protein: CASSPTGQGTSEQYF.